This T cell receptor beta chain stems from a study of T cell clonotyping in hematopoietic cell transplantation. Study summary: Pretransplant recipient samples were taken after cytoreduction.

This clone was seen once. Its specificity is unknown. Study results and limitations: Pathologically expanded recipient clonotypes increased progressively from day 30 to day 180 as diversity fell. Without cell sorting, CD4 versus CD8 contributions remain unresolved.

Sample time point: recipient sample about 28 days before transplant, after cytoreduction. The ends were cut back, 1 base at V and 4 bases at J, with 10 bases in the middle. The germline V gene encodes CDR1 SGHTA and CDR2 FQGNSA. CDR3 length: 14 residues. The method was immunoSEQ multiplex PCR; TCRdb's version includes in-frame clones alone and lacks a portion of them. This sample carries some 29,000 clones, approximately 80% of them seen once, and the ten largest clones take approximately 6.6%. The chain combines TRBV7-2 with TRBJ1-2; D gene uncertain. Sample: peripheral blood mononuclear cells, taken before stem cell transplant. This TCR derives from a woman aged 25 to 39 with chronic myeloid leukemia. Some clones in this sample may be carry-over from other donors' samples. The CDR3 DNA follows: TGTGCCAGCAGCTTAGTCGGGGTAGGCTATGGCTACACCTTC. Protein product: CASSLVGVGYGYTF. Complete variable domain (other parts from reference TRBV7-2 and TRBJ1-2): GAGVSQSPSNKVTEKGKDVELRCDPISGHTALYWYRQSLGQGLEFLIYFQGNSAPDKSGLPSDRFSAERTGGSVSTLTIQRTQQEDSAVYLCASSLVGVGYGYTFGSGTRLTVV.